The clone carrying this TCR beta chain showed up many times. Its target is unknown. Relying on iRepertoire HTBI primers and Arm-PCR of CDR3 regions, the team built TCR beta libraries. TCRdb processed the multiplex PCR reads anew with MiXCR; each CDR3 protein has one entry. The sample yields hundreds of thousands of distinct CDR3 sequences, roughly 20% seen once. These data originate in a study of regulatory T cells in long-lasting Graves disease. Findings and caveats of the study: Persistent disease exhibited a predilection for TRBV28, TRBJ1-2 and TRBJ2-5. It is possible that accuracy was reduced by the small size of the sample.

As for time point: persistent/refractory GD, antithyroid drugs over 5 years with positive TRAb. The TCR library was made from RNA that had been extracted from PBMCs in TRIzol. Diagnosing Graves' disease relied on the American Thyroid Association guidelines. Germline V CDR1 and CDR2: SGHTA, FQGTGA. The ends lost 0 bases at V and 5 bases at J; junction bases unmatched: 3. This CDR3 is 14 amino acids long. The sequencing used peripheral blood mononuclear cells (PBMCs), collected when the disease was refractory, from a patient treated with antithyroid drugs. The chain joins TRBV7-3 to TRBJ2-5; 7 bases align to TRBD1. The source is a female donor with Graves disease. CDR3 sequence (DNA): TGTGCCAGCAGCTTAACAGGGACAGCGGAGACCCAGTACTTC. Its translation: CASSLTGTAETQYF.